The 29 T cell receptor beta chains below come from one sample, sequenced in a study of CD8 T cells in ankylosing spondylitis. Study outcomes and limitations: There was a TCR beta motif, made of several highly homologous variants, that appeared characteristic of ankylosing spondylitis blood.

The antigens these receptors bind are not known. TCRdb recomputed calls from the 5' RACE reads with MiXCR, one row per CDR3 protein. The sample has roughly 700,000 distinct CDR3 sequences, about 20% seen once. Material: blood, either unsorted or a sorted T cell fraction (not recorded which). The receptors were sampled from a male donor with ankylosing spondylitis.

V usage is TRBV5-1 and J usage is TRBJ1-1; D perhaps matches TRBD1 (5 bases). CDR1 SGHRS and CDR2 YFSETQ come from the germline V gene. The CDR3 totals 16 residues. Trimming removed 7 bases at V and 0 bases at J, with 19 bases between. The CDR3 loop reads CASGTGTSTMNTEAFF. The CDR3 DNA sequence: TGCGCCAGCGGGACTGGGACCTCAACCATGAACACTGAAGCTTTCTTT.

The V gene is TRBV7-3, the J gene TRBJ1-5; TRBD1 might be the D (5 bases). CDR3 length equals 16 residues. Germline V gene lookup returns CDR1 SGHTA and CDR2 FQGTGA. Trimming took off 4 bases at V and 5 bases at J, with 18 bases between the two ends. The CDR3 region is CASSSLRQLGHQPQHF. The CDR3 nucleotides are TGTGCCAGCAGCTCACTGAGACAGTTGGGGCATCAGCCCCAGCATTTT.

The rearrangement joins TRBV29-1 to TRBJ1-1; D perhaps matches TRBD1 (5 bases). Germline values: CDR1 SQVTM, CDR2 ANQGSEA. This CDR3 is 13 amino acids long. With 3 bases removed from V and 1 base from J, the gap between germline ends came to 9 bases. DNA for the CDR3: TGCAGCGTTGATCAGGGCCAGAACACTGAAGCTTTCTTT. It is translated as CSVDQGQNTEAFF.

The chain is built from TRBV24-1 and TRBJ2-1; D is possibly TRBD2 (6 bases). V was trimmed by 4 bases and J by 0 bases, leaving 12 bases between them. CDR1 KGHDR and CDR2 SFDVKD come from the germline V gene. The CDR3 has 16 residues. Here the CDR3 reads CATSDTTSSSYNEQFF. The CDR3 coding sequence is TGTGCCACCAGTGACACTACTAGCAGCTCCTACAATGAGCAGTTCTTC.

On this clonotype: A read error may produce the germline difference seen at one junction end. V and J are TRBV7-7 and TRBJ2-2; D may be TRBD2 (6 bases). In germline, CDR1 is SSHAT, CDR2 FNYEAQ (reference sequence). The CDR3 has 16 residues. The chain's CDR3 is CASSLAVGVNTGELFF. CDR3 bases: TGTGCTAGCAGCTTAGCGGTAGGGGTGAACACCGGGGAGCTGTTTTTT.

The CDR3 sequence is CASSLTGGLAVSRWYF. CDR3 bases: TGTGCCAGCAGCTTGACGGGGGGGCTAGCGGTCTCAAGGTGGTATTTT. This chain connects TRBV7-3 to TRBJ2-3; 8 bases line up with TRBD2. Germline-derived CDR1 and CDR2 are SGHTA and FQGTGA. V shed 3 bases and J 14 bases; nucleotides not matched to a gene: 19. The CDR3 totals 16 residues.

This clonotype was counted ten times or more. The CDR3 region is CASSEQGYNEQFF. For the CDR3, the DNA is TGTGCCAGCAGTGAACAGGGCTACAATGAGCAGTTCTTC. The chain uses TRBV12-3 or TRBV12-4 and TRBJ2-1; D is possibly TRBD1 (6 bases). This CDR3 region has 13 residues. Trimming removed 5 bases at V and 3 bases at J, with 8 bases between.

The chain combines TRBV28 with TRBJ2-3; TRBD1 matches 9 bases. V dropped 6 bases and J dropped 2; count of bases not matched to a gene: 9. The CDR3 loop spans 16 amino acids. Germline assignment: CDR1 MDHEN and CDR2 SYDVKM. The CDR3 coding sequence is TGTGCCAGCAGCATCCTGACAGGGGGGAACACAGATACGCAGTATTTT. This translates into CASSILTGGNTDTQYF. Variable domain in full (rest from reference TRBV28 and TRBJ2-3): DVKVTQSSRYLVKRTGEKVFLECVQDMDHENMFWYRQDPGLGLRLIYFSYDVKMKEKGDIPEGYSVSREKKERFSLILESASTNQTSMYLCASSILTGGNTDTQYFGPGTRLTVL.

A few counts support this clonotype. V is TRBV29-1 and J is TRBJ1-1; no clear D. V was shortened by 6 bases and J by 6 bases, with 17 bases between the two germline ends. The germline V gene has CDR1 SQVTM and CDR2 ANQGSEA. The CDR3 length is 13 residues. The chain's CDR3 is CSVRVGLEAEAFF. The CDR3, as DNA: TGCAGCGTCCGAGTGGGTCTTGAGGCTGAAGCTTTCTTT. The entire variable domain, with the rest obtained from reference TRBV29-1 and TRBJ1-1, is as follows: SAVISQKPSRDICQRGTSLTIQCQVDSQVTMMFWYRQQPGQSLTLIATANQGSEATYESGFVIDKFPISRPNLTFSTLTVSNMSPEDSSIYLCSVRVGLEAEAFFGQGTRLTVV.

This clonotype was observed a handful of times. This chain links TRBV5-1 with TRBJ1-1, with 8 bases aligning to TRBD1. This CDR3 has 13 residues. V was pared by 4 bases and J by 4 bases, with 3 bases of the junction left unmatched. CDR1 is SGHRS and CDR2 is YFSETQ in the germline V gene. The DNA of the CDR3 is TGCGCCAGCAGCCAGGGGGCGAGCACTGAAGCTTTCTTT. Translated: CASSQGASTEAFF.

This clonotype was seen more than once but under ten times. J is TRBJ2-3 and V is TRBV6-2 or TRBV6-3, with TRBD2 identical over 8 bases. CDR3 length equals 14 residues. CDR1 is MNHEY and CDR2 is SVGEGT in the germline V gene. The junction had 11 bases not matched to a gene; V was cut back by 11 bases and J by 4 bases. CDR3 protein: CAASGPDPPDTQYF. The CDR3 region has the DNA TGTGCCGCTAGCGGGCCAGATCCCCCAGATACGCAGTATTTT.

This sequence joins TRBV7-2 and TRBJ2-7, with TRBD1 identical over 11 bases. CDR1 and CDR2 (germline): SGHTA, FQGNSA. The CDR3 loop spans 14 amino acids. After removal of 3 bases from V and 5 bases from J, the junction contained 3 bases not matched to a gene. DNA of the CDR3: TGTGCCAGCAGCTTCCGGACAGGGGGCCACGAGCAGTACTTC. The encoded protein is CASSFRTGGHEQYF.

The V call is TRBV20-1, the J call TRBJ2-7; 13 nucleotides agree with TRBD2. The germline gives CDR1 DFQATT, CDR2 SNEGSKA (reference sequence). V lost 8 bases, J lost 4 bases, and 8 bases stayed unmatched. The CDR3 is 14 amino acids. The CDR3 reads CSSSPGLAGYEQYF. The CDR3 DNA reads TGCAGTTCGAGCCCGGGACTAGCGGGATACGAGCAGTACTTC.

This clonotype was detected only a few times. The chain carries TRBV29-1 and TRBJ1-1; tentatively, D is TRBD1 (6 bases). The V gene's germline CDR1 is SQVTM and CDR2 ANQGSEA. The CDR3 totals 13 residues. V gave up 7 bases and J gave up 3 bases, with 15 bases separating them. CDR3 nucleotide sequence: TGCAGCGCTCGCACAGGGCGGGACACTGAAGCTTTCTTT. Protein sequence: CSARTGRDTEAFF.

This clonotype has only a few counts. The chain combines TRBV20-1 with TRBJ2-3; 7 bases align to TRBD2. Germline values: CDR1 DFQATT, CDR2 SNEGSKA (reference sequence). The length of the CDR3 is 15 residues. J lost 2 bases, V lost 5 bases, and 10 bases had no gene match. DNA for the CDR3: TGCAGTGCTCGCCGACTAGCCGGGACCACAGATACGCAGTATTTT. Its protein product is CSARRLAGTTDTQYF.

Regarding this clonotype: The DNA is left out, because the CDR3 cannot be placed on it with certainty; the CDR3 is given as TCRdb lists it. The V gene is TRBV20-1, the J gene TRBJ1-6. The germline V gene encodes CDR1 DFQATT and CDR2 SNEGSKA (reference sequence). The CDR3 adds up to 15 amino acids, both ends counted. The CDR3 reads CSAGTSGRGNSPLHF.

The table lists this clonotype with a few counts. V gene TRBV3-1 combines with J gene TRBJ2-7; 10 positions match TRBD1. Germline CDR1 LGHDT, CDR2 YNNKEL (reference sequence). This CDR3 has 19 residues. V lost 1 base to trimming and J lost 3 bases; unmatched junction nucleotides: 15. The CDR3 spells CASSQATGQGTYLVYEQYF. DNA of the CDR3: TGTGCCAGCAGCCAAGCCACGGGACAGGGGACCTACCTCGTCTACGAGCAGTACTTC.

The chain carries TRBV6-1 and TRBJ2-3, with 9 nucleotides matching TRBD2. V lost 6 bases, J lost 4 bases, and 11 bases stayed unmatched. The CDR3 sequence is 16 residues long. Germline CDR1 reads MNHNS; CDR2 reads SASEGT. The CDR3 here is CASSIGWAGGADTQYF. The CDR3 nucleotides are TGTGCCAGCAGCATTGGTTGGGCGGGGGGGGCAGATACGCAGTATTTT.

This clonotype occurred a few times. V is TRBV20-1 and J is TRBJ2-2, with TRBD2 matching over 8 bases. CDR1 is DFQATT, CDR2 SNEGSKA, per germline (reference sequence). The CDR3 is 16 residues long. Germline trimming cut 0 bases from V and 2 bases from J; bases unmatched to any gene: 5. In DNA, the CDR3 is TGCAGTGCTAGAGATTCGCTAGCGGGTAACACCGGGGAGCTGTTTTTT. Its translation: CSARDSLAGNTGELFF.

The rearrangement joins TRBV2 to TRBJ2-2; 14 bases line up with TRBD2. Germline CDR1 SNHLY, CDR2 FYNNEI. The ends lost 5 bases at V and 4 bases at J; junction bases unmatched: 3. This CDR3 is built from 16 residues. CDR3 nucleotides: TGTGCCAGCAGTCGACTAGCGGGAGGGTTCACCGGGGAGCTGTTTTTT. It is translated as CASSRLAGGFTGELFF. Drawing the rest from reference TRBV2 and TRBJ2-2, the complete variable domain is EPEVTQTPSHQVTQMGQEVILRCVPISNHLYFYWYRQILGQKVEFLVSFYNNEISEKSEIFDDQFSVERPDGSNFTLKIRSTKLEDSAMYFCASSRLAGGFTGELFFGEGSRLTVL.

The rearrangement links TRBV11-2 to TRBJ2-2, with D possibly being TRBD1 or TRBD2 (5 bases each). Trimming stripped 4 bases from V and 3 bases from J, with 12 bases between. Germline V gene sequence: CDR1 SGHAT, CDR2 FQNNGV. The CDR3 covers 15 residues. Written as DNA, the CDR3 is TGTGCCAGCAGCTGGGGGACGGGTTACACCGGGGAGCTGTTTTTT. Protein product: CASSWGTGYTGELFF. Variable domain in full (rest from reference TRBV11-2 and TRBJ2-2): EAGVAQSPRYKIIEKRQSVAFWCNPISGHATLYWYQQILGQGPKLLIQFQNNGVVDDSQLPKDRFSAERLKGVDSTLKIQPAKLEDSAVYLCASSWGTGYTGELFFGEGSRLTVL.

This rearrangement joins TRBV20-1 to TRBJ2-7; D may be TRBD2 (6 bases). V lost 0 bases and J 4 bases, leaving 16 bases between the germline ends. This CDR3 spans 15 amino acids. Germline-derived CDR1 and CDR2 are DFQATT and SNEGSKA (reference sequence). The CDR3: CSARDAGILGYEQYF. In DNA, the CDR3 is TGCAGTGCTAGAGACGCGGGGATTCTAGGGTACGAGCAGTACTTC.

This clonotype showed up just a few times. The V call is TRBV15, the J call TRBJ2-3; D may be TRBD2 (6 bases). V gave up 8 bases and J gave up 0 bases, with 12 bases separating them. The CDR3 length is 14 residues. Germline assignment: CDR1 LNHNV and CDR2 YYDKDF (reference sequence). The CDR3 region is CATGIAASTDTQYF. The CDR3 DNA reads TGTGCCACCGGGATAGCGGCTAGCACAGATACGCAGTATTTT.

This clonotype was detected only a few times. V and J are TRBV20-1 and TRBJ2-1, with a possible D match to TRBD1 (5 bases). V shed 0 bases and J shed 2 bases, with 14 bases lying between them. The CDR3 extends over 16 amino acids. Germline-derived CDR1 and CDR2 are DFQATT and SNEGSKA (reference sequence). The CDR3 DNA is TGCAGTGCTAGAGATCTGGGCAGGGCGACCTACAATGAGCAGTTCTTC. Translation gives CSARDLGRATYNEQFF.

This clonotype was counted between two and nine times. This chain joins TRBV5-1 and TRBJ1-5; D gene uncertain. This CDR3 comprises 15 residues. The germline V gene encodes CDR1 SGHRS and CDR2 YFSETQ. The V gene lost 2 bases and the J gene lost 0 bases, with 9 bases spanning the gap. CDR3 sequence: CASSFDGNSNQPQHF. CDR3 sequence (DNA): TGCGCCAGCAGCTTCGACGGCAATAGCAATCAGCCCCAGCATTTT.

The chain has TRBV12-3 or TRBV12-4 and TRBJ2-1, with TRBD2 as a possible D gene (6 bases). V was pared by 3 bases and J by 9 bases, with 15 bases between. The CDR3 length is 14 residues. As DNA, the CDR3 is TGTGCCAGCAGTTTCGGCGGGACGAGGGGTGAGCAGTTCTTC. This gives the protein CASSFGGTRGEQFF.

The V call is TRBV24-1, the J call TRBJ2-3, with TRBD1 matching 9 bases. Per germline, CDR1 KGHDR and CDR2 SFDVKD. V dropped 3 bases and J dropped 2; count of bases not matched to a gene: 8. The CDR3 is 17 amino acids. The CDR3: CATSDPKGQGITDTQYF. The CDR3 DNA follows: TGTGCCACCAGTGATCCCAAGGGACAGGGCATCACAGATACGCAGTATTTT.

This clonotype turned up a few times. The V call is TRBV2, the J call TRBJ2-5; TRBD2 might be the D (5 bases). This CDR3 contains 11 residues. The germline V and J ends were trimmed by 8 bases and 5 bases, with 9 bases remaining between them. CDR1 and CDR2 from the germline V gene are SNHLY and FYNNEI. The CDR3 nucleotides are TGTGCCAGCCGCGGGCTGGAGACCCAGTACTTC. Translated: CASRGLETQYF. Complete variable domain (other parts from reference TRBV2 and TRBJ2-5): EPEVTQTPSHQVTQMGQEVILRCVPISNHLYFYWYRQILGQKVEFLVSFYNNEISEKSEIFDDQFSVERPDGSNFTLKIRSTKLEDSAMYFCASRGLETQYFGPGTRLLVL.

In nucleotides, the CDR3 is TGTGCCACCAGCAGAGATTGGGGGGCAGTCTACGAGCAGTACTTC. Amino acid sequence: CATSRDWGAVYEQYF. The chain recombines TRBV15 with TRBJ2-7; D may match TRBD1 or TRBD2 (6 bases each). Trimming cost V 0 bases and J 3 bases, with 12 bases left between them. The CDR3 loop spans 15 amino acids. The germline gives CDR1 LNHNV, CDR2 YYDKDF (reference sequence).